Below, one T cell receptor beta chain is given with its context. The CDR3 length is 13 residues. The V end was cut by 0 bases, the J end by 0 bases, with 2 bases between. Germline V gene lookup returns CDR1 SGHRS and CDR2 YFSETQ. Seattle researchers signed up patients amid active infection and tracked them longitudinally. Per the original methods: Reference gene primers were amplified, and this amplification served to estimate nucleated cell counts. Libraries were prepared by immunoSEQ multiplex PCR; TCRdb keeps only in-frame clonotypes and omits some of them. The V and J calls and clone size were taken over from that table, and D and trimming were inferred from the DNA. The table has 150,000 or so clones, approximately 90% seen once; the top ten hold under 15%. The data are from a study of blood T cell repertoires in COVID-19. Background on the study: PBMCs, B-cell-depleted T cells, or T cells provided the cDNA or gDNA that made up the material.

Sequenced input: peripheral blood. The V gene is TRBV5-1, the J gene TRBJ2-3; no definite D call. This receptor was obtained from a man younger than 30 with COVID-19, enrolled during active disease. The CDR3 DNA is TGCGCCAGCAGCTTGGTAAGCACAGATACGCAGTATTTT. Its translation is CASSLVSTDTQYF.